This is a list of T cell receptor beta chains from one sample in a study of blood T cell repertoires in COVID-19. Only in-frame clones appear in the TCRdb table, and some are missing; sequencing was by immunoSEQ multiplex PCR. The table includes 400,000 to 550,000 clones, nearly 90% detected once. The sample comprised PBMCs or T cells enriched from blood (not recorded which). Receptor source: a woman aged 18-30 years with acute COVID-19. CDR3s include the opening cysteine and the closing phenylalanine or tryptophan. The D gene is left open where the match is weak. The size entry is marked missing in some rows and otherwise reads once, few, many or a size class.

TRBD1 | . | TRBJ1-1 | TRBV6-5 | TGTGCCAGCAGGGACAGGGAGGGCACTGAAGCTTTCTTT | CASRDREGTEAFF
. | . | TRBJ2-2 | TRBV6-1 | TGTGCCAGCAGTGACAGATCCGGGGAGCTGTTTTTT | CASSDRSGELFF
. | . | TRBJ1-4 | TRBV3-1/TRBV3-2 | TGTGCCAGCAGCCAAGCCCAGGGGTCGGGGGAAAAACTGTTTTTT | CASSQAQGSGEKLFF
. | . | TRBJ1-5 | TRBV2 | TGTGCCAGCAGGGGAGGAAAAAATCAGCCCCAGCATTTT | CASRGGKNQPQHF
. | . | TRBJ2-7 | TRBV27 | TGTGCCAGCAGTTTACGGCAGGACAACGAGCAGTACTTC | CASSLRQDNEQYF
. | . | TRBJ2-7 | TRBV9 | TGTGCCAGCAGCGTAGGTCCGTGGGCCACCTACGAGCAGTACTTC | CASSVGPWATYEQYF
TRBD1 | once | TRBJ1-6 | TRBV10-3 | TGTGCCATCAAGGGGACAGAGAATTCACCCCTCCACTTT | CAIKGTENSPLHF
TRBD1 | . | TRBJ2-1 | TRBV6-5 | TGTGCCAGCAAACGACAGGGTGACTACAATGAGCAGTTCTTC | CASKRQGDYNEQFF
. | . | TRBJ1-1 | TRBV6-5 | TGTGCCAGCACTCCAGGGAACCCAACTGAAGCTTTCTTT | CASTPGNPTEAFF
. | . | TRBJ1-2 | TRBV5-6 | TGTGCCAGCAGCCCCCCCTTAACAGGGATAGATGGCTACACCTTC | CASSPPLTGIDGYTF
. | . | TRBJ1-2 | TRBV3-1/TRBV3-2 | TGTGCCAGCAGCCCCCTCCCTGACAGATACTATGGCTACACCTTC | CASSPLPDRYYGYTF
TRBD1 | . | TRBJ2-7 | TRBV19 | TGTGCCAGTAGCCAACCCGGACAGGGCGTTCGGGAGCAGTACTTC | CASSQPGQGVREQYF
. | . | TRBJ2-7 | TRBV18 | TGTGCCAGCTCACCAGCCCAGTACTACGAGCAGTACTTC | CASSPAQYYEQYF
TRBD1 | once | TRBJ2-3 | TRBV4-2 | TGTGCCAGCAGCCAAGTAGAGACAGGGGGCGCAACAGATACGCAGTATTTT | CASSQVETGGATDTQYF
. | . | TRBJ2-1 | TRBV29-1 | TGCAGCGTTTCAGGGGGGCCCTCATCCTACAATGAGCAGTTCTTC | CSVSGGPSSYNEQFF
. | few | TRBJ2-7 | TRBV12-3/TRBV12-4 | TGTGCCAGCAGTCCCGTTGGAGGGTTCGAGCAGTACTTC | CASSPVGGFEQYF
TRBD1 | . | TRBJ1-6 | TRBV19 | TGTGCCAGCACCGAGGGACAGGGGTCTTCACCCCTCCACTTT | CASTEGQGSSPLHF